The 7 T cell receptor beta chains below come from one sample, sequenced in a study of blood T cell repertoires in COVID-19. Profiling relied on immunoSEQ multiplex PCR, and the TCRdb table lists in-frame clones only, not all of them. The sample consists of a few hundred thousand clones, 86% of them appearing once. Sequences were obtained from peripheral blood. The receptors originated from a woman aged 30 to 39 who had recovered from COVID-19.

The rearrangement uses TRBV6-1 and TRBJ2-7, with D unclear. CDR1 MNHNS and CDR2 SASEGT come from the germline V gene. This CDR3 is 13 amino acids long. V was shortened by 1 base and J by 3 bases, with 7 bases between the two germline ends. CDR3 sequence reads: CASSEGTYYEQYF. The DNA of the CDR3 is TGTGCCAGCAGTGAAGGCACTTACTACGAGCAGTACTTC.

This clone appeared once. The V call is TRBV7-2, the J call TRBJ1-4, with D unresolved. The CDR3 is made up of 14 amino acids. V dropped 6 bases and J dropped 0 bases, with 8 bases sitting between them. CDR1 and CDR2 (germline): SGHTA, FQGNSA. The CDR3 reads CASSPPATNEKLFF. CDR3 bases: TGTGCCAGCAGTCCCCCGGCAACTAATGAAAAACTGTTTTTT.

J is TRBJ2-3 and V is TRBV14, with D perhaps matching TRBD1 (6 bases). Germline CDR1 reads SGHDN; CDR2 reads FVKESK. Deletions cut 1 base from V and 9 bases from J, with 11 bases between. The CDR3 is made up of 13 amino acids. CDR3 residues: CASSQVNRDTQYF. The CDR3 DNA follows: TGTGCCAGCAGCCAAGTCAACAGGGACACGCAGTATTTT.

The chain recombines TRBV6-4 with TRBJ2-2, with D hard to call. This CDR3 spans 14 amino acids. Trimming removed 4 bases from V and 4 bases from J, with 10 bases in between. CDR1 is MRHNA, CDR2 SNTAGT, per germline. The CDR3 spells CASSATPGTGELFF. The CDR3 bases are TGTGCCAGCAGTGCCACCCCGGGCACCGGGGAGCTGTTTTTT.

This clone came up a few times. The rearrangement uses TRBV3-1 (or the pseudogene TRBV3-2) and TRBJ2-1; D may be TRBD1 (5 bases). CDR3 length: 16 residues. Trimming removed 4 bases from V and 0 bases from J, with 13 bases in between. The germline gives CDR1 LGHDT, CDR2 YNNKEL (reference sequence). The CDR3 spells CASSLDDSVSYNEQFF. The CDR3 DNA sequence: TGTGCCAGCAGCCTAGACGACAGCGTCTCCTACAATGAGCAGTTCTTC.

V gene TRBV7-9 combines with J gene TRBJ1-1; no clear D. Trimming removed 3 bases at V and 4 bases at J, with 12 bases between. The CDR3 runs to 14 residues. CDR1 is SEHNR and CDR2 is FQNEAQ in the germline V gene (reference sequence). The DNA for the CDR3 is TGTGCCAGCAGCTTGAAGCTTGTAAGCACTGAAGCTTTCTTT. Amino acids: CASSLKLVSTEAFF.

The V call is TRBV3-1 (or the pseudogene TRBV3-2), the J call TRBJ1-1, with TRBD1 matching 9 bases. This CDR3 comprises 15 residues. Germline V gene sequence: CDR1 LGHDT, CDR2 YNNKEL (reference sequence). After removal of 4 bases from V and 9 bases from J, the junction contained 12 bases not matched to a gene. The CDR3 DNA reads as TGTGCCAGCAGCCCCCGGGACAGGGTAGGTCACCAAGCTTTCTTT. Translated: CASSPRDRVGHQAFF.